This TCR beta chain came from a study of T cell responses to AZD1222 COVID-19 vaccine. Worth noting for this clone: Antigen unknown.

Clones were read by immunoSEQ multiplex PCR, and TCRdb kept only the in-frame ones, dropping some. There are some 150,000 clones in the sample; around 84% occur only once, and about 5% lies in the top ten. Notes on the study in general: Repertoires were sampled only after the peak T cell response.

The CDR3 consists of 13 residues. CDR1 is WSHSY, CDR2 SAAADI, per germline. Trimming stripped 2 bases from V and 2 bases from J, with 4 bases between. Here the sequenced sample was peripheral blood, taken 28 days after the second AZD1222 dose. This rearrangement joins TRBV10-2 to TRBJ2-1; D gene ambiguous. The receptor's source is an adult who received the AZD1222 COVID-19 vaccine. CDR3 nucleotide sequence: TGCGCCAGCAGTGAGACCCCCTACAATGAGCAGTTCTTC. Encoded protein: CASSETPYNEQFF.